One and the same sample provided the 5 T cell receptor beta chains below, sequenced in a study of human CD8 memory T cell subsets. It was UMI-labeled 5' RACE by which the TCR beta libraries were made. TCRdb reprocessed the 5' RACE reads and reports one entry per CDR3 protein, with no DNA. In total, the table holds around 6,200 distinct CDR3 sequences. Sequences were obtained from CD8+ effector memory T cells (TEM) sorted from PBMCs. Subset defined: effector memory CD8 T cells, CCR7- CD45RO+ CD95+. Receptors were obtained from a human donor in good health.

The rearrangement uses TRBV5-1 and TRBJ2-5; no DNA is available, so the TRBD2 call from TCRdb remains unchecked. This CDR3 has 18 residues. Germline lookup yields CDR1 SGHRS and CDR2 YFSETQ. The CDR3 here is CASSFGPLTSGRPETQYF. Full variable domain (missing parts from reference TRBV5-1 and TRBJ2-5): KAGVTQTPRYLIKTRGQQVTLSCSPISGHRSVSWYQQTPGQGLQFLFEYFSETQRNKGNFPGRFSGRQFSNSRSEMNVSTLELGDSALYLCASSFGPLTSGRPETQYFGPGTRLLVL.

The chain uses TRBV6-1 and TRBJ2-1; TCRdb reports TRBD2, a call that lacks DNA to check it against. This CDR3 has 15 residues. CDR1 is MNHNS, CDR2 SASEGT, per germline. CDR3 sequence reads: CASSPRPILAYEQFF.

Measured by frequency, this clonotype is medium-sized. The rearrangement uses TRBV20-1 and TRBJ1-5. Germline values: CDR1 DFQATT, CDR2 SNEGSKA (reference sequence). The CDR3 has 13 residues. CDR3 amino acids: CSARDRRNQPQHF.

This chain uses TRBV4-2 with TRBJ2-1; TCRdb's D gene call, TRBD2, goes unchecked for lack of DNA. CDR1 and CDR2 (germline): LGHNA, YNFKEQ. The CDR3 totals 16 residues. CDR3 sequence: CASSQGWGLAGPEQFF.

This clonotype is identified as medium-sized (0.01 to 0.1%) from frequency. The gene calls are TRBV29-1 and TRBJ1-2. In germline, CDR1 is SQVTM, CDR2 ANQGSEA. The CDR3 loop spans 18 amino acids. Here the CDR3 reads CSVRPTGREGSYGYGYTF. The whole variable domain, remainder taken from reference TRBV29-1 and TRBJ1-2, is SAVISQKPSRDICQRGTSLTIQCQVDSQVTMMFWYRQQPGQSLTLIATANQGSEATYESGFVIDKFPISRPNLTFSTLTVSNMSPEDSSIYLCSVRPTGREGSYGYGYTFGSGTRLTVV.